What follows are 8 T cell receptor beta chains derived from one specimen sequenced in a study of OX40 agonist ivuxolimab in advanced cancers. Data came from immunoSEQ multiplex PCR; TCRdb stores just in-frame clones and leaves some out. The sample records approximately 15,000 clones, around 92% being singletons. This specimen was CD4+ or CD8+ T cells sorted from blood, taken in a trial of the OX40 agonist ivuxolimab. Source of these receptors: an adult with an advanced solid tumor such as melanoma, head and neck, liver or kidney cancer.

Of note for this clone: An end of the junction does not agree with germline; a read error may underlie this. V and J are TRBV6-5 and TRBJ1-2, with a tentative D call TRBD1 (5 bases). This CDR3 is built from 13 residues. Germline lookup yields CDR1 MNHEY and CDR2 SVGAGI. The chain's CDR3 is CASSKARPDSPTF. The DNA for the CDR3 is TGTGCCAGCAGTAAAGCCCGCCCCGACAGCCCCACATTC.

V gene TRBV21-1 combines with J gene TRBJ1-5; the tabulated D call, TRBD1, remains unverified against the DNA. TRBV21-1 is described as a pseudogene. The CDR3 is 12 residues long. CDR3: CASSSHGTGEHF. The CDR3 DNA is TGTGCCAGCAGCAGTCACGGGACAGGGGAACATTTT.

This chain joins TRBV14 and TRBJ2-7; no clear D. The CDR3 is made up of 17 amino acids. Germline CDR1 reads SGHDN; CDR2 reads FVKESK. The V and J ends lost 0 bases and 0 bases respectively, with 15 bases between them. The CDR3 reads CASSQDPRLTSSYEQYF. CDR3 DNA: TGTGCCAGCAGCCAAGATCCTCGCCTGACGAGCTCCTACGAGCAGTACTTC.

The rearrangement uses TRBV9 and TRBJ2-1; 11 positions agree with TRBD2. The V and J ends lost 0 bases and 4 bases, in that order; junction bases with no gene match: 0. Germline CDR1 is SGDLS and CDR2 is YYNGEE. There are 15 residues in the CDR3. The CDR3 loop is CASSVGLAGYNEQFF. The CDR3 DNA follows: TGTGCCAGCAGCGTAGGACTAGCGGGATACAATGAGCAGTTCTTC.

J is TRBJ1-1 and V is TRBV4-1; D might be TRBD1 (5 bases). This CDR3 is built from 16 residues. The germline gives CDR1 MGHRA, CDR2 YSYEKL. V gave up 4 bases and J gave up 3 bases, with 18 bases separating them. As DNA, the CDR3 is TGCGCCAGCAGCCTAGCCCCAGGGTTTCAGGACACTGAAGCTTTCTTT. Translation gives CASSLAPGFQDTEAFF.

This rearrangement joins TRBV9 to TRBJ2-3, with D uncertain. Trimming took off 1 base at V and 0 bases at J, with 6 bases between the two ends. Germline V lookup: CDR1 SGDLS, CDR2 YYNGEE. The CDR3 contains 14 residues. The CDR3 is CASSVHGSTDTQYF. In DNA, the CDR3 is TGTGCCAGCAGCGTACACGGGAGCACAGATACGCAGTATTTT.

This clone was detected only once. The chain joins TRBV7-2 to TRBJ1-2; no clear D. The CDR3 sequence is 14 residues long. V was cut by 3 bases and J by 4 bases, with 12 bases left in between. Germline values: CDR1 SGHTA, CDR2 FQGNSA. The CDR3 protein is CASSFGADVYGYTF. The CDR3 coding sequence is TGTGCCAGCAGCTTCGGAGCGGACGTCTATGGCTACACCTTC.

The J gene is TRBJ2-2, the V gene TRBV7-6, with no clear D. The germline gives CDR1 SGHVS, CDR2 FNYEAQ. This CDR3 contains 15 residues. Trimming took off 1 base at V and 0 bases at J, with 6 bases between the two ends. The CDR3 region is CASSLGSSNTGELFF. The CDR3 bases are TGTGCCAGCAGCTTAGGTAGCTCGAACACCGGGGAGCTGTTTTTT.